A selection of T cell receptor beta chains follows, all from one sample in a study of graft-versus-host responses after intestinal transplantation. Antigens for these TCRs are unknown. Method: immunoSEQ multiplex PCR; TCRdb's copy keeps in-frame clones and lacks some. The sample carries some 150,000 clones, around 90% recorded once. Sequenced material: unstimulated CD4+ T cells sorted from spleen or lymph node cells, taken before intestinal transplant. The receptors here all came from a human donor who received an intestinal transplant. The CDR3 runs from the conserved cysteine through the conserved F or W. Each record gives: clone size, D gene, J gene, V gene, CDR3 protein, CDR3 DNA. A D gene is named only where the DNA matches it firmly. Clone size is stated in some rows and not others, as once, few, many or a class when expanded.

abundance: NA
d_gene: NA
j_gene: TRBJ2-5
v_gene: TRBV5-1
CDR3aa: CASSLEGLLQETQYF
CDR3nt: TGCGCCAGCAGCTTGGAAGGACTTTTACAAGAGACCCAGTACTTC

abundance: NA
d_gene: NA
j_gene: TRBJ2-1
v_gene: TRBV28
CDR3aa: CASSTGGVEQFF
CDR3nt: TGTGCCAGCAGTACAGGGGGGGTTGAGCAGTTCTTC

abundance: NA
d_gene: TRBD1
j_gene: TRBJ2-7
v_gene: TRBV5-1
CDR3aa: CASSLVAGGSYEQYF
CDR3nt: TGCGCCAGCAGCTTGGTGGCAGGGGGCTCCTACGAGCAGTACTTC

abundance: NA
d_gene: TRBD1
j_gene: TRBJ1-5
v_gene: TRBV5-6
CDR3aa: CASSLYTQGGPQHF
CDR3nt: TGTGCCAGCAGCTTGTATACCCAGGGGGGCCCCCAGCATTTT

abundance: NA
d_gene: TRBD2
j_gene: TRBJ2-1
v_gene: TRBV27
CDR3aa: CASSLSLAGGFNEQFF
CDR3nt: TGTGCCAGCAGTTTATCACTAGCGGGAGGGTTCAATGAGCAGTTCTTC

abundance: NA
d_gene: TRBD1
j_gene: TRBJ1-1
v_gene: TRBV5-1
CDR3aa: CASSWEGLTGTRLNTEAFF
CDR3nt: TGCGCCAGCAGCTGGGAGGGGCTGACAGGGACCCGTCTGAACACTGAAGCTTTCTTT

abundance: NA
d_gene: NA
j_gene: TRBJ2-2
v_gene: TRBV9
CDR3aa: CASSVGPARVTGELFF
CDR3nt: TGTGCCAGCAGCGTCGGCCCTGCACGCGTCACCGGGGAGCTGTTTTTT

abundance: NA
d_gene: NA
j_gene: TRBJ1-5
v_gene: TRBV6-5
CDR3aa: CASRASGQPQHF
CDR3nt: TGTGCCAGCAGAGCTTCAGGGCAGCCCCAGCATTTT

abundance: once
d_gene: NA
j_gene: TRBJ2-7
v_gene: TRBV6-1
CDR3aa: CASSPVGAGREQYF
CDR3nt: TGTGCCAGCAGTCCCGTCGGGGCCGGGCGCGAGCAGTACTTC

abundance: NA
d_gene: TRBD1
j_gene: TRBJ1-1
v_gene: TRBV9
CDR3aa: CASSPRQGMVAFF
CDR3nt: TGTGCCAGCAGCCCCCGACAGGGGATGGTAGCTTTCTTT

abundance: NA
d_gene: NA
j_gene: TRBJ1-1
v_gene: TRBV6-5
CDR3aa: CASSYSQGGHTEAFF
CDR3nt: TGTGCCAGCAGTTACTCACAGGGCGGTCACACTGAAGCTTTCTTT

abundance: NA
d_gene: NA
j_gene: TRBJ2-7
v_gene: TRBV20-1
CDR3aa: CSALKDEQYF
CDR3nt: TGCAGTGCCCTGAAGGACGAGCAGTACTTC

abundance: NA
d_gene: NA
j_gene: TRBJ2-7
v_gene: TRBV6-1
CDR3aa: CASREGGYGEQYF
CDR3nt: TGTGCCAGCAGGGAGGGGGGATATGGCGAGCAGTACTTC

abundance: once
d_gene: TRBD2
j_gene: TRBJ2-7
v_gene: TRBV19
CDR3aa: CASRWSGGGEQYF
CDR3nt: TGTGCCAGTAGGTGGAGCGGGGGAGGCGAGCAGTACTTC

abundance: NA
d_gene: NA
j_gene: TRBJ2-1
v_gene: TRBV25-1
CDR3aa: CASSDWQGLHNEQFF
CDR3nt: TGTGCCAGCAGTGATTGGCAGGGGCTCCACAATGAGCAGTTCTTC

abundance: NA
d_gene: TRBD2
j_gene: TRBJ2-1
v_gene: TRBV27
CDR3aa: CASSAGTPRTSGTGASYNEQFF
CDR3nt: TGTGCCAGCAGTGCCGGGACACCCAGGACTAGCGGGACGGGGGCCTCCTACAATGAGCAGTTCTTC

abundance: NA
d_gene: NA
j_gene: TRBJ2-1
v_gene: TRBV11-3
CDR3aa: CASSFYRGQEEQFF
CDR3nt: TGTGCCAGCAGCTTTTATCGTGGCCAGGAAGAGCAGTTCTTC

abundance: NA
d_gene: NA
j_gene: TRBJ1-2
v_gene: TRBV28
CDR3aa: CASSLLQRNYGYTF
CDR3nt: TGTGCCAGCAGTTTATTACAGAGGAACTATGGCTACACCTTC

abundance: once
d_gene: NA
j_gene: TRBJ2-7
v_gene: TRBV9
CDR3aa: CASSVDLGYEQYF
CDR3nt: TGTGCCAGCAGCGTAGACCTCGGCTACGAGCAGTACTTC

abundance: NA
d_gene: NA
j_gene: TRBJ2-7
v_gene: TRBV7-9
CDR3aa: CASSSYPRLSGRRIYEQYF
CDR3nt: TGTGCCAGCAGCTCGTATCCCCGTTTGAGCGGGCGTCGGATCTACGAGCAGTACTTC

abundance: NA
d_gene: NA
j_gene: TRBJ2-1
v_gene: TRBV20-1
CDR3aa: CSANPEGEQFF
CDR3nt: TGCAGTGCTAACCCGGAGGGTGAGCAGTTCTTC

abundance: NA
d_gene: TRBD2
j_gene: TRBJ2-1
v_gene: TRBV29-1
CDR3aa: CSSRFSGGLAAYNEQFF
CDR3nt: TGCAGCTCCCGGTTTTCGGGGGGACTAGCGGCCTACAATGAGCAGTTCTTC

abundance: NA
d_gene: NA
j_gene: TRBJ2-2
v_gene: TRBV29-1
CDR3aa: CSVGSANTGELFF
CDR3nt: TGCAGCGTTGGGTCGGCAAACACCGGGGAGCTGTTTTTT

abundance: NA
d_gene: TRBD2
j_gene: TRBJ2-1
v_gene: TRBV28
CDR3aa: CASSLAGPSYNEQFF
CDR3nt: TGTGCCAGCAGCCTAGCGGGACCGTCCTACAATGAGCAGTTCTTC

abundance: NA
d_gene: NA
j_gene: TRBJ1-5
v_gene: TRBV6-5
CDR3aa: CASRPTGMGQPQHF
CDR3nt: TGTGCCAGCAGACCAACAGGGATGGGACAGCCCCAGCATTTT

abundance: NA
d_gene: NA
j_gene: TRBJ1-2
v_gene: TRBV28
CDR3aa: CASRLSSVRYGYTF
CDR3nt: TGTGCCAGCAGGCTTAGCAGCGTTCGTTATGGCTACACCTTC

abundance: NA
d_gene: NA
j_gene: TRBJ1-3
v_gene: TRBV7-2
CDR3aa: CASSRSGLQSSGNTIYF
CDR3nt: TGTGCCAGCAGCAGATCGGGACTCCAGAGCTCTGGAAACACCATATATTTT

abundance: NA
d_gene: NA
j_gene: TRBJ1-2
v_gene: TRBV6-1
CDR3aa: CASSLEGRNYGYTF
CDR3nt: TGTGCCAGCAGTCTTGAGGGACGGAACTATGGCTACACCTTC

abundance: NA
d_gene: TRBD1
j_gene: TRBJ1-2
v_gene: TRBV28
CDR3aa: CASIMAGGLYGYTF
CDR3nt: TGTGCCAGCATCATGGCAGGGGGCCTCTATGGCTACACCTTC

abundance: NA
d_gene: TRBD1
j_gene: TRBJ2-7
v_gene: TRBV28
CDR3aa: CASRLGTGAYF
CDR3nt: TGTGCCAGCAGACTTGGGACAGGGGCGTACTTC

abundance: NA
d_gene: NA
j_gene: TRBJ2-7
v_gene: TRBV10-3
CDR3aa: CAIKVGDGSHEQYF
CDR3nt: TGTGCCATCAAAGTGGGGGACGGGAGCCACGAGCAGTACTTC

abundance: NA
d_gene: NA
j_gene: TRBJ2-1
v_gene: TRBV6-5
CDR3aa: CASRGTFAGGEQFF
CDR3nt: TGTGCCAGCAGAGGGACTTTCGCAGGAGGTGAGCAGTTCTTC

abundance: NA
d_gene: TRBD1
j_gene: TRBJ2-3
v_gene: TRBV7-3
CDR3aa: CASSLTGGTDTQYF
CDR3nt: TGTGCCAGCAGCCTGACAGGGGGAACAGATACGCAGTATTTT

abundance: NA
d_gene: NA
j_gene: TRBJ1-1
v_gene: TRBV19
CDR3aa: CASSIGAGILGNTEAFF
CDR3nt: TGTGCCAGTAGTATTGGGGCAGGGATCTTAGGGAACACTGAAGCTTTCTTT

abundance: NA
d_gene: TRBD1
j_gene: TRBJ2-7
v_gene: TRBV25-1
CDR3aa: CASTAQGADEQYF
CDR3nt: TGTGCCAGCACAGCCCAGGGGGCCGATGAGCAGTACTTC

abundance: NA
d_gene: TRBD1
j_gene: TRBJ1-5
v_gene: TRBV19
CDR3aa: CASSAGQGSNQPQHF
CDR3nt: TGTGCCAGTAGTGCGGGACAGGGCAGCAATCAGCCCCAGCATTTT

abundance: NA
d_gene: NA
j_gene: TRBJ1-2
v_gene: TRBV5-6
CDR3aa: CASSLPLDRTNYGYTF
CDR3nt: TGTGCCAGCAGCTTGCCCCTGGACAGAACAAACTATGGCTACACCTTC

abundance: NA
d_gene: NA
j_gene: TRBJ1-2
v_gene: TRBV5-1
CDR3aa: CASSFNPGQWDGYTF
CDR3nt: TGCGCCAGCAGCTTCAACCCGGGACAATGGGACGGCTACACCTTC

abundance: NA
d_gene: TRBD2
j_gene: TRBJ2-3
v_gene: TRBV7-2
CDR3aa: CASSLARSSGSPDTQYF
CDR3nt: TGTGCCAGCAGCTTAGCGAGGTCTAGCGGGAGCCCAGATACGCAGTATTTT

abundance: NA
d_gene: NA
j_gene: TRBJ2-1
v_gene: TRBV9
CDR3aa: CASSAEPAPGGNNEQFF
CDR3nt: TGTGCCAGCAGCGCAGAACCTGCGCCAGGGGGGAACAATGAGCAGTTCTTC

abundance: NA
d_gene: TRBD1
j_gene: TRBJ2-3
v_gene: TRBV5-5
CDR3aa: CASSPTGTDTQYF
CDR3nt: TGTGCCAGCAGCCCGACAGGGACGGATACGCAGTATTTT

abundance: few
d_gene: NA
j_gene: TRBJ1-2
v_gene: TRBV27
CDR3aa: CASSLRANYGYTF
CDR3nt: TGTGCCAGCAGTTTAAGGGCTAACTATGGCTACACCTTC

abundance: NA
d_gene: NA
j_gene: TRBJ2-1
v_gene: TRBV7-3
CDR3aa: CASSLHREGEQFF
CDR3nt: TGTGCCAGCAGCTTACACAGGGAAGGTGAGCAGTTCTTC

abundance: NA
d_gene: TRBD1
j_gene: TRBJ1-4
v_gene: TRBV30
CDR3aa: CAFRQGNEKLFF
CDR3nt: TGTGCCTTCCGACAGGGGAATGAAAAACTGTTTTTT

abundance: NA
d_gene: TRBD1
j_gene: TRBJ2-7
v_gene: TRBV6-5
CDR3aa: CASRGGQDPYEQYF
CDR3nt: TGTGCCAGCAGGGGGGGACAGGATCCCTACGAGCAGTACTTC

abundance: NA
d_gene: TRBD2
j_gene: TRBJ2-5
v_gene: TRBV19
CDR3aa: CASSIGTSGVETQYF
CDR3nt: TGTGCCAGTAGTATAGGGACTAGCGGGGTGGAGACCCAGTACTTC

abundance: once
d_gene: NA
j_gene: TRBJ1-2
v_gene: TRBV18
CDR3aa: CASSPLQENYGYTF
CDR3nt: TGTGCCAGCTCACCACTTCAGGAAAACTATGGCTACACCTTC

abundance: NA
d_gene: NA
j_gene: TRBJ2-1
v_gene: TRBV7-2
CDR3aa: CASSLSTSGDEQFF
CDR3nt: TGTGCCAGCAGCCTCTCCACGTCGGGGGATGAGCAGTTCTTC

abundance: NA
d_gene: TRBD2
j_gene: TRBJ2-2
v_gene: TRBV4-3
CDR3aa: CASSQDTSGRASGELFF
CDR3nt: TGCGCCAGCAGCCAAGACACGAGCGGGAGGGCGAGCGGGGAGCTGTTTTTT

abundance: NA
d_gene: NA
j_gene: TRBJ2-1
v_gene: TRBV19
CDR3aa: CASSLTSSYNEQFF
CDR3nt: TGTGCCAGTAGCCTGACGAGCTCCTACAATGAGCAGTTCTTC

abundance: NA
d_gene: NA
j_gene: TRBJ1-1
v_gene: TRBV11-2
CDR3aa: CASSLMSTAVSGTEAFF
CDR3nt: TGTGCCAGCAGCTTAATGTCGACAGCTGTGAGTGGCACTGAAGCTTTCTTT

abundance: NA
d_gene: NA
j_gene: TRBJ1-2
v_gene: TRBV14
CDR3aa: CASSQDTGSYGYTF
CDR3nt: TGTGCCAGCAGCCAAGATACAGGGTCCTATGGCTACACCTTC

abundance: NA
d_gene: TRBD2
j_gene: TRBJ2-1
v_gene: TRBV6-5
CDR3aa: CASSYLTSGGYNEQFF
CDR3nt: TGTGCCAGCAGTTACCTCACTAGCGGGGGTTACAATGAGCAGTTCTTC

abundance: NA
d_gene: NA
j_gene: TRBJ1-2
v_gene: TRBV5-1
CDR3aa: CASRRGDSYGYTF
CDR3nt: TGCGCCAGCAGGCGAGGGGATTCCTATGGCTACACCTTC

abundance: NA
d_gene: TRBD2
j_gene: TRBJ2-3
v_gene: TRBV7-2
CDR3aa: CASSSGLAGGPQYF
CDR3nt: TGTGCCAGCAGCTCAGGACTAGCGGGTGGTCCGCAGTATTTT